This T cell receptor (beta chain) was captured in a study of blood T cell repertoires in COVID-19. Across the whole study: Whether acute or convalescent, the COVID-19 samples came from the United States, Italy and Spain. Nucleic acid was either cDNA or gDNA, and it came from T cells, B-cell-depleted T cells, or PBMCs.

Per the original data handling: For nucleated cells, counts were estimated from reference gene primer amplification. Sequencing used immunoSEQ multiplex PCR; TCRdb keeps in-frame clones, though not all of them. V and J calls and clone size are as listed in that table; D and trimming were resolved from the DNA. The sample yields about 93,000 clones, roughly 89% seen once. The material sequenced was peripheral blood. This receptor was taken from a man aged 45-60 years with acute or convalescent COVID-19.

The CDR3 protein is CASSESRNRGELFF. The CDR3 bases are TGTGCCAGCAGTGAAAGCAGAAACAGGGGGGAGCTGTTTTTT. This chain joins TRBV2 and TRBJ2-2; D perhaps matches TRBD1 (5 bases). Germline CDR1 SNHLY, CDR2 FYNNEI. V lost 2 bases and J lost 8, with 12 bases in between. The CDR3 runs to 14 residues.